Presented here are 9 T cell receptor beta chains from one specimen sequenced in a study of T-cell reconstitution after alpha-beta-depleted transplantation in children. Researchers prepared the TCRbeta library using unique molecular identifiers, the study reports. TCRdb itself ran the PCR reads through MiXCR, one entry per CDR3 protein. The sample lists about 90,000 distinct CDR3 sequences; 15% to 18% were seen once. The sequencing here drew on PBMCs, mostly from graft donor cells, taken 180 days after TCRalphabeta/CD19-depleted stem cell transplant. The receptors shown here come from a male patient between 2 and 15 years old who had a stem cell transplant for acute lymphoblastic leukemia, so the T cells may come from the graft donor.

There are many counts of this clonotype. The chain employs TRBV7-2 and TRBJ1-2, with 9 positions matching TRBD1. Trimming took 3 bases from V and 6 from J; bases not matched to a gene: 14. From germline, CDR1 is SGHTA and CDR2 FQGNSA. The CDR3 length is 17 residues. The CDR3 DNA is TGTGCCAGCAGCTTGGGGGGACAGGGAGGCATTAGGGATGGCTACACCTTC. Residues: CASSLGGQGGIRDGYTF.

Notes on this clonotype: The junction shows a germline mismatch at one end, possibly a read error. CDR3 sequence reads: CSARDLGVCEQYF. The CDR3 DNA sequence: TGCAGTGCTAGAGATCTGGGTGTCTGCGAGCAATACTTC. This chain joins TRBV20-1 and TRBJ2-7; D is undetermined. Germline loops: CDR1 DFQATT, CDR2 SNEGSKA (reference sequence). This CDR3 has 13 amino acids.

The chain has TRBV24-1 and TRBJ2-1; 7 bases match TRBD1. The CDR3 contains 16 residues. V shed 4 bases, J shed 4 bases, and the junction held 9 bases outside the gene matches. CDR1 is KGHDR, CDR2 SFDVKD, per germline. CDR3 nucleotides: TGTGCCACCAGTGACCCGACAGGGTCGGAATACAATGAGCAGTTCTTC. Protein product: CATSDPTGSEYNEQFF.

This clonotype has just a few counts. This chain joins TRBV4-2 and TRBJ1-4; D is uncertain. The CDR3 covers 15 residues. Germline V gene sequence: CDR1 LGHNA, CDR2 YNFKEQ. With 2 bases removed from V and 4 bases from J, the gap between germline ends came to 11 bases. CDR3 nucleotide sequence: TGTGCCAGCAGCCAAAGGGCGGGGATTAATGAAAAACTGTTTTTT. It is translated as CASSQRAGINEKLFF.

In its sample, this clonotype was seen a few times. The chain uses TRBV5-1 and TRBJ2-1, with TRBD1 identical over 10 bases. This CDR3 has 17 residues. Germline values: CDR1 SGHRS, CDR2 YFSETQ. J was trimmed by 7 bases and V by 0 bases; bases with no gene match: 10. This chain's CDR3 is CASSLGRQGAQGNEQFF. DNA of the CDR3: TGCGCCAGCAGCTTGGGCCGACAGGGGGCTCAGGGGAATGAGCAGTTCTTC.

This clonotype turned up a few times. CDR3 DNA sequence: TGTGCCAGCTGGATTTCGGGGGGCGGGGAGCTGTTTTTT. It specifies CASWISGGGELFF. The V and J genes are TRBV12-3 or TRBV12-4 and TRBJ2-2; 7 positions agree with TRBD2. This CDR3 is 13 amino acids long. The ends lost 8 bases at V and 7 bases at J; junction bases unmatched: 7.

The V call is TRBV18, the J call TRBJ2-5; D remains ambiguous. V lost 3 bases to trimming and J lost 1 base, with 9 bases between them. The CDR3 is 14 amino acids. The germline V gene has CDR1 KGHSH and CDR2 LQKENI. The CDR3 spells CASSPQGIQETQYF. The CDR3 coding sequence is TGTGCCAGCTCACCGCAAGGGATCCAAGAGACCCAGTACTTC.

The rearrangement links TRBV6-5 to TRBJ1-4, with D possibly TRBD1 on 6 matching bases. Germline assignment: CDR1 MNHEY and CDR2 SVGAGI. This CDR3 comprises 14 residues. Trimming pared 1 base from V and 8 bases from J, leaving 11 bases between. Here the CDR3 reads CASSYWAGDEKLFF. DNA for the CDR3: TGTGCCAGCAGTTACTGGGCAGGGGACGAAAAACTGTTTTTT.

The chain uses TRBV20-1 and TRBJ2-7; D may be TRBD1 (5 bases). CDR3 size: 13 residues. Per the germline V gene, CDR1 is DFQATT and CDR2 is SNEGSKA (reference sequence). V lost 5 bases and J 4 bases, leaving 15 bases between the germline ends. CDR3 coding DNA: TGCAGTGCTCTAGGGGCTCCCCTTTACGAGCAGTACTTC. Translation gives CSALGAPLYEQYF.